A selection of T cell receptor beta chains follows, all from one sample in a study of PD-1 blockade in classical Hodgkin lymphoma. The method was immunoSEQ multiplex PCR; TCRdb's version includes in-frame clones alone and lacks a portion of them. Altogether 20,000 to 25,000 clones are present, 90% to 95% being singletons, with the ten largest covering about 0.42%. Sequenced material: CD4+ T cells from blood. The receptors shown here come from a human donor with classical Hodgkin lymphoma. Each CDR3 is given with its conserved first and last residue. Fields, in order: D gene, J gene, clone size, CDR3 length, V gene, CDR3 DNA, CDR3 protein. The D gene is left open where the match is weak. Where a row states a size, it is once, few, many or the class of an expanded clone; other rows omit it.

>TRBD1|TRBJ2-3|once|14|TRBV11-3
TGTGCCAGCAGCCAACAGGGGCCCCCAGATACGCAGTATTTT
CASSQQGPPDTQYF
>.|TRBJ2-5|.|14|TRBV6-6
TGTGCCACTCGGGGCCCCGCAGGAGTAGAGACCCAGTACTTC
CATRGPAGVETQYF
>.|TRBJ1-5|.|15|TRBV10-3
TGTGCCATCAGTGAGGCAAGGCAGGGCAATCAGCCCCAGCATTTT
CAISEARQGNQPQHF
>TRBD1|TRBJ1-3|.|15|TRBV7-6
TGTGCCAGCAGCTCCGGGACAGGGGGTGGAAACACCATATATTTT
CASSSGTGGGNTIYF
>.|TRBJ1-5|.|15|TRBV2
TGTGCCAGCAGTGAGGTAGACCCTAGCAATCAGCCCCAGCATTTT
CASSEVDPSNQPQHF
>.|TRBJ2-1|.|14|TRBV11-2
TGTGCCAGCAGCTCTGAAGGGGTAGCTGGTGAGCAGTTCTTC
CASSSEGVAGEQFF
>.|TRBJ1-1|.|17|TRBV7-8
TGTGCCAGCAGCTTTTCCCTAGGGGACACCTTAGACACTGAAGCTTTCTTT
CASSFSLGDTLDTEAFF
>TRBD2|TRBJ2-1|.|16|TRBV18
TGTGCCAGCTCACCACCTGAACGCGGGGGTAGCAATGAGCAGTTCTTC
CASSPPERGGSNEQFF
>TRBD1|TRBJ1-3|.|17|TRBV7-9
TGTGCCAGCAGCTTACGAGCCACCGGGACAGGGGGAAACACCATATATTTT
CASSLRATGTGGNTIYF
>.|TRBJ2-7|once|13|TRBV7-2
TGTGCCAGCAGCTCAGGGGTCCCCTACGAGCAGTACTTC
CASSSGVPYEQYF
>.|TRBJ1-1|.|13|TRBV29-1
TGCAGCGTTGGGGGCAGAATGAACACTGAAGCTTTCTTT
CSVGGRMNTEAFF
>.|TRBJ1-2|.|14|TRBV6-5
TGTGCCAGCAGTTCCCCCCCGTTGGGCGGAGGCTACACCTTC
CASSSPPLGGGYTF
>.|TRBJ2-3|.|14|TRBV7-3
TGTGCCAGCAGCTACCGAGGAGAAACAGATACGCAGTATTTT
CASSYRGETDTQYF
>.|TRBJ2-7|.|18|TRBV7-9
TGTGCCAGCAGCCCATACCCCTCCGGAGGGCCCCGTGATTACGAGCAGTACTTC
CASSPYPSGGPRDYEQYF
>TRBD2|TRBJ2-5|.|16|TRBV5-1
TGCGCCAGCAGCTGGGCCGAAACTAGCGGAGCCCGGGCCCAGTACTTC
CASSWAETSGARAQYF
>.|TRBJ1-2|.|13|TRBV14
TGTGCCAGCAGCCCAGAGAATTTCTATGGCTACACCTTC
CASSPENFYGYTF
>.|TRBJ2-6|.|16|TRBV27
TGTGCCAGCAGTTTAAAGGCCCGACCTGGGGCCAACGTCCTGACTTTC
CASSLKARPGANVLTF
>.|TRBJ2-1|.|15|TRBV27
TGTGCCAGCAGTTCATGGGGTGATGGCGAGCCAGAGCAGTTCTTC
CASSSWGDGEPEQFF
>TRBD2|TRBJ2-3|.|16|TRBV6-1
TGTGCCAGCAGTGAAGCTCGGGGGGGCGGGACAGATACGCAGTATTTT
CASSEARGGGTDTQYF
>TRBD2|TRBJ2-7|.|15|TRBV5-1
TGCGCCAGCAGCGAGAACTTAGCGGGAGAAGCCGAGCAGTACTTC
CASSENLAGEAEQYF
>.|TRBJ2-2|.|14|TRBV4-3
TGCGCCAGCAGCCAAGAAGCAGCGGCAGAGGAGCTGTTTTTT
CASSQEAAAEELFF
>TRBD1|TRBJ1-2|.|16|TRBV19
TGTGCCAGTAGTTCAGGGGGCGGTCATGCTAACTATGGCTACACCTTC
CASSSGGGHANYGYTF
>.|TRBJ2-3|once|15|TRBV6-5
TGTGCCAGCAGTTACAGGGGCAGAAACACAGATACGCAGTATTTT
CASSYRGRNTDTQYF
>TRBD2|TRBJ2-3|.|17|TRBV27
TGTGCCAGCAGTCCGCTAGCGGGAGGCCTCACCGGGGATACGCAGTATTTT
CASSPLAGGLTGDTQYF
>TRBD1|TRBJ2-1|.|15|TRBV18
TGTGCCAGCTCACCCGGACAGGGGGCGGGCAATGAGCAGTTCTTC
CASSPGQGAGNEQFF
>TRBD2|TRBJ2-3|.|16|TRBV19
TGTGCCAGTAGTCCACGGGGACTAGCAAGGGGGGATACGCAGTATTTT
CASSPRGLARGDTQYF
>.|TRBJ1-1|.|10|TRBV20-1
TGCAGTGCTAGAGACACTGAAGCTTTCTTT
CSARDTEAFF
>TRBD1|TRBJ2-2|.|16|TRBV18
TGTGCCAGCTCACCAGGGACAGGGGCGAACACCGGGGAGCTGTTTTTT
CASSPGTGANTGELFF
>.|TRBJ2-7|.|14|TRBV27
TGTGCCAGCAGTTCTAGGACGGATCCCTACGAGCAGTACTTC
CASSSRTDPYEQYF
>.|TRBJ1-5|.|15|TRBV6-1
TGTGCCAGCAGTGCAGAGGCAGGGGGCAATCAGCCCCAGCATTTT
CASSAEAGGNQPQHF
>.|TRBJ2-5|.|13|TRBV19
TGTGCCAGTAGTATCCCCCCGGGAGAGACCCAGTACTTC
CASSIPPGETQYF
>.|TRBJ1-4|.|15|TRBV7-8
TGTGCCAGCAGCTTAGATAGACAGCGGACTGAAAAACTGTTTTTT
CASSLDRQRTEKLFF
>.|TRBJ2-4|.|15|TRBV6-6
TGTGCCAGCAGATCAGCGGGTCCAACCCAAAACATTCAGTACTTC
CASRSAGPTQNIQYF
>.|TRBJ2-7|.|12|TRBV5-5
TGTGCCAGCAGCTCCCAGAACTACGAGCAGTACTTC
CASSSQNYEQYF
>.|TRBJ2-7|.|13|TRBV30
TGTGCCTGGAGGCAGGGTGGGAGCTACGAGCAGTACTTC
CAWRQGGSYEQYF
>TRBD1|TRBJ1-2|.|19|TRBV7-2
TGTGCCAGCAGCCCTGCTGGGCGGGACAGGGGAAGGGCAAAGAATGGCTACACCTTC
CASSPAGRDRGRAKNGYTF
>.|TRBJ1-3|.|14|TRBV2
TGTGCCGCCAGGGGAAGGTTTGCCGGAAACACCATATATTTT
CAARGRFAGNTIYF
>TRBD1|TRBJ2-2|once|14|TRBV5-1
TGCGCCAGCAGCTTCAGGACAGGGGCCGGGGAGCTGTTTTTT
CASSFRTGAGELFF
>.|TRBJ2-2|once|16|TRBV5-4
TGTGCCAGCAGCTCCCCCAGGGAAGGGAACACCGGGGAGCTGTTTTTT
CASSSPREGNTGELFF
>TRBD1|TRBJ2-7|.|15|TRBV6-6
TGTGCCAGCAGTTGGTGGACAGGTACCCTTAACGAGCAGTACTTC
CASSWWTGTLNEQYF
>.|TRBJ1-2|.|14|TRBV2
TGTGCCAGCAGTGAATTAGGGGGGGCTAACGGCTACACCTTC
CASSELGGANGYTF
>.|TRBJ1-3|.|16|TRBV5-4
TGTGCCAGCAGCTCTGGTGCCCCATCATCTGGAAACACCATATATTTT
CASSSGAPSSGNTIYF
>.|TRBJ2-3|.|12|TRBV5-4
TGTGCCAGCAGTGGTTCGGCGGATACGCAGTATTTT
CASSGSADTQYF
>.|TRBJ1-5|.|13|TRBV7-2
TGTGCCAGCAGCTTAGAACCCTGGCAGCCCCAGCATTTT
CASSLEPWQPQHF
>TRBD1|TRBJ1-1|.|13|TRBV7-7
TGTGCTAGCAGCTTGACAGGGGAAACTGAAGCTTTCTTT
CASSLTGETEAFF
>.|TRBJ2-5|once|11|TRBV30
TGTGCCTGGTCGGGGTGGGAGACCCAGTACTTC
CAWSGWETQYF
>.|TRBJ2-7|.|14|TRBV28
TGTGCCAGCAGTTTTGACAGAGGCTCCTACGAGCAGTACTTC
CASSFDRGSYEQYF
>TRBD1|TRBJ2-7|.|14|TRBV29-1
TGCAGCGTCGACGGACAGGGAGGATCCTACGAGCAGTACTTC
CSVDGQGGSYEQYF
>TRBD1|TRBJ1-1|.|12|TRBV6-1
TGTGCCAGCACTAGACAGGGGACTGAAGCTTTCTTT
CASTRQGTEAFF
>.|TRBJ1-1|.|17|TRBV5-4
TGTGCCAGCAGCTTGGATAGGGGGACTCGGCTAAACACTGAAGCTTTCTTT
CASSLDRGTRLNTEAFF
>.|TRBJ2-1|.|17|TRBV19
TGTGCCAGTAGTCCCCGGTGGGGCCTGAGCTCCTACAATGAGCAGTTCTTC
CASSPRWGLSSYNEQFF
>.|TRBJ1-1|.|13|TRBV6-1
TGTGCCAGCAATCGGGGGGCAAGGACTGAAGCTTTCTTT
CASNRGARTEAFF
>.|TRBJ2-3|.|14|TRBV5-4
TGTGCCAGCAGCTTTACTGGGGGCACAGATACGCAGTATTTT
CASSFTGGTDTQYF
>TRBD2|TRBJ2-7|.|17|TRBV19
TGTGCCAGTAGTAGTGGACTAGCGGGACCTCGATCCTACGAGCAGTACTTC
CASSSGLAGPRSYEQYF
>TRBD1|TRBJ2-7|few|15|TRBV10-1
TGCGCCATCAAACCCCGGGACAGGGGATTCTACGAGCAGTACTTC
CAIKPRDRGFYEQYF
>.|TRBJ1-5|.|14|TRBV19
TGTGCCAGTAGTATGACGGGAGGCAATCAGCCCCAGCATTTT
CASSMTGGNQPQHF
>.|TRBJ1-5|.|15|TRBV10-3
TGTGCCATCAGTGAAACAATCAATAGCAATCAGCCCCAGCATTTT
CAISETINSNQPQHF
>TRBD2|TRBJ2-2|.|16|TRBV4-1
TGCGCCAGCAGAGGACTAGCGGGAGCGAACACCGGGGAGCTGTTTTTT
CASRGLAGANTGELFF